This T cell receptor (beta chain) was observed in a study of blood T cell repertoires in COVID-19. Overall study: Acute and convalescent COVID-19 specimens originated in the United States, Italy and Spain. PBMCs, B-cell-depleted T cells, or T cells were the source of the cDNA or gDNA that made up the material.

Germline loops: CDR1 SGHRS, CDR2 YFSETQ. J gave up 2 bases and V 2 bases, and 4 bases lay outside the gene matches. CDR3 length: 14 amino acids. In the original analysis: Estimates of nucleated cell counts were drawn from the amplification of reference gene primers. The repertoire was sequenced with immunoSEQ multiplex PCR; TCRdb's copy has only in-frame clones and lacks some. The V and J calls and the clone size are those of that table, but D and trimming were determined from the DNA. The table lists about 130,000 clones, roughly 83% of them singletons. The specimen sequenced was peripheral blood. The rearrangement uses TRBV5-1 and TRBJ2-7; 7 bases are shared with TRBD1. The TCR was taken from a woman between 65 and 79 years old with COVID-19, enrolled during active disease. The CDR3 region is CASSFDRATYEQYF. The CDR3 DNA sequence: TGCGCCAGCAGCTTTGACAGGGCCACCTACGAGCAGTACTTC. The entire variable domain, with the rest obtained from reference TRBV5-1 and TRBJ2-7, is as follows: KAGVTQTPRYLIKTRGQQVTLSCSPISGHRSVSWYQQTPGQGLQFLFEYFSETQRNKGNFPGRFSGRQFSNSRSEMNVSTLELGDSALYLCASSFDRATYEQYFGPGTRLTVT.